The next 18 T cell receptor beta chains were all read from a single sample in a study of OX40 agonist ivuxolimab in advanced cancers. TCRdb's table, derived via immunoSEQ multiplex PCR, lists solely in-frame clones and lacks some. Here the sample spans approximately 74,000 clones, 85% to 90% being singletons. The starting material was CD4+ or CD8+ T cells sorted from blood, obtained in a trial of the OX40 agonist ivuxolimab. The source of these receptors is an adult with an advanced solid tumor such as melanoma, head and neck, liver or kidney cancer.

The CDR3 protein is CASSPFVMFGEKLFF. CDR3 DNA sequence: TGTGCCAGCAGCCCATTTGTGATGTTTGGTGAAAAACTGTTTTTT. The rearrangement uses TRBV28 and TRBJ1-4; D unresolved. The ends were cut back, 6 bases at V and 7 bases at J, with 18 bases in the middle. This CDR3 is built from 15 residues. Germline V gives CDR1 MDHEN, CDR2 SYDVKM.

The chain has TRBV6-6 and TRBJ1-6; unclear D gene. CDR3 length: 15 amino acids. Germline CDR1 MNHNY, CDR2 SVGAGI (reference sequence). With 2 bases removed from V and 7 bases from J, the gap between germline ends came to 12 bases. For the CDR3, the DNA is TGTGCCAGCAGTTACAGACCATCGGGGAATTCACCCCTCCACTTT. Its protein is CASSYRPSGNSPLHF.

This chain uses TRBV19 with TRBJ1-5; D gene unclear. Germline-derived CDR1 and CDR2 are LNHDA and SQIVND (reference sequence). The V end was cut by 5 bases, the J end by 2 bases, with 7 bases between. The CDR3 sequence is 13 residues long. The CDR3 loop is CASSVGRNQPQHF. Written as DNA, the CDR3 is TGTGCCAGTAGTGTCGGACGCAATCAGCCCCAGCATTTT. Based on the CDR3 plus reference TRBV19 and TRBJ1-5, the full variable domain is DGGITQSPKYLFRKEGQNVTLSCEQNLNHDAMYWYRQDPGQGLRLIYYSQIVNDFQKGDIAEGYSVSREKKESFPLTVTSAQKNPTAFYLCASSVGRNQPQHFGDGTRLSIL.

The chain has TRBV7-2 and TRBJ1-4; D possibly corresponds to TRBD1 (6 bases). V lost 5 bases and J 6 bases, leaving 10 bases between the germline ends. Germline V CDR1 and CDR2: SGHTA, FQGNSA. The CDR3 length is 13 residues. This CDR3 reads CASSQWTDEKLFF. The CDR3 DNA is TGTGCCAGCAGCCAATGGACAGATGAAAAACTGTTTTTT.

The chain uses TRBV28 and TRBJ1-3; 11 bases agree with TRBD1. V was pared by 1 base and J by 4 bases, with 12 bases of the junction left unmatched. The CDR3 is made up of 19 amino acids. Germline loops: CDR1 MDHEN, CDR2 SYDVKM. CDR3 in DNA: TGTGCCAGCAGTTTATACCCGCCGGGCGGGACAGGGGGAGGAAACACCATATATTTT. Amino acids: CASSLYPPGGTGGGNTIYF.

The table lists this clone with a count of one. The chain has TRBV7-3 and TRBJ2-5, with TRBD2 matching over 9 bases. This CDR3 spans 15 amino acids. The germline V gene encodes CDR1 SGHTA and CDR2 FQGTGA. With 5 bases clipped from V and 13 bases from J, the junction kept 17 bases outside the gene matches. The CDR3 DNA follows: TGTGCCAGCAGCCCCTATGGAACAGCGGGGGGCCCTTGGTACTTC. Amino acid sequence: CASSPYGTAGGPWYF.

The CDR3 coding sequence is TGTGCCAGCAGCTTAGGAAGGCGGGGACAAGGGGCCTTGGTGAACACTGAAGCTTTCTTT. Amino acid sequence: CASSLGRRGQGALVNTEAFF. The chain couples TRBV7-8 to TRBJ1-1, with D possibly matching TRBD1 (6 bases). The CDR3 runs 20 residues. V lost 1 base and J 0 bases, leaving 24 bases between the germline ends. Looked up from germline, CDR1 is SGHVS and CDR2 is FQNEAQ. Filled out from reference TRBV7-8 and TRBJ1-1, the complete variable domain reads GAGVSQSPRYKVAKRGQDVALRCDPISGHVSLFWYQQALGQGPEFLTYFQNEAQLDKSGLPSDRFFAERPEGSVSTLKIQRTQQEDSAVYLCASSLGRRGQGALVNTEAFFGQGTRLTVV.

The rearrangement uses TRBV6-1 and TRBJ2-7; 8 nucleotides agree with TRBD1. The ends lost 6 bases at V and 3 bases at J; junction bases unmatched: 7. The germline V gene has CDR1 MNHNS and CDR2 SASEGT. This CDR3 spans 14 amino acids. This CDR3 reads CASRKTGVLYEQYF. The DNA of the CDR3 is TGTGCCAGCAGAAAGACAGGGGTTCTCTACGAGCAGTACTTC.

The chain employs TRBV5-1 and TRBJ2-6; 8 bases line up with TRBD2. The CDR3 totals 19 residues. V dropped 4 bases and J dropped 6; count of bases not matched to a gene: 18. Per germline, CDR1 SGHRS and CDR2 YFSETQ. DNA for the CDR3: TGCGCCAGCAGCCCGCAGGGACTAGGGGGGGTCGATCTGGCCAACGTCCTGACTTTC. It encodes CASSPQGLGGVDLANVLTF.

The chain recombines TRBV7-8 with TRBJ2-7; 7 bases line up with TRBD1. The CDR3 contains 12 residues. Germline values: CDR1 SGHVS, CDR2 FQNEAQ. Germline trimming cut 5 bases from V and 6 bases from J; bases unmatched to any gene: 4. The DNA for the CDR3 is TGTGCCAGCAGCATAGGACAGGCCGAGCAGTACTTC. As protein: CASSIGQAEQYF.

CDR3 in DNA: TGTGCCAGCAGCTTAGGAAGCGGGCTAGATACGCAGTATTTT. It codes for CASSLGSGLDTQYF. The J gene is TRBJ2-3, the V gene TRBV4-2, with D tentatively TRBD2 (6 bases). The CDR3 length is 14 residues. In germline, CDR1 is LGHNA, CDR2 YNFKEQ. V lost 5 bases and J lost 5, with 14 bases in between.

This sequence joins TRBV28 and TRBJ1-5, with D maybe TRBD1 (5 bases). The CDR3 covers 13 residues. Germline V gives CDR1 MDHEN, CDR2 SYDVKM. Trimming cost V 8 bases and J 4 bases, with 12 bases left between them. The CDR3 DNA reads as TGTGCCAGCCTTGGGGGGATTAATCAGCCCCAGCATTTT. It is translated as CASLGGINQPQHF.

CDR3 sequence reads: CASSPASGRASNEQFF. CDR3 in DNA: TGTGCCAGCAGCCCAGCTAGCGGGAGGGCCTCTAATGAGCAGTTCTTC. This chain uses TRBV11-2 with TRBJ2-1, with 12 bases that match TRBD2. The CDR3 extends over 16 amino acids. Trimming took 5 bases from V and 7 from J; bases not matched to a gene: 9. Germline V gene data show CDR1 as SGHAT and CDR2 as FQNNGV.

The J gene is TRBJ2-2, the V gene TRBV19, with 7 positions matching TRBD2. Germline assignment: CDR1 LNHDA and CDR2 SQIVND (reference sequence). The V gene end was trimmed by 6 bases and the J gene end by 7 bases; junction bases not matched to a gene: 5. This CDR3 spans 13 amino acids. The CDR3 DNA reads TGTGCCAGTAGAAGGACTAGGGGCGGGGAGCTGTTTTTT. It yields the protein CASRRTRGGELFF.

Regarding this clone: This CDR3 is also generated by other DNA sequences in the sample. The chain recombines TRBV2 with TRBJ1-5; D ambiguous. With 3 bases removed from V and 4 bases from J, the gap between germline ends came to 7 bases. The germline V gene encodes CDR1 SNHLY and CDR2 FYNNEI. This CDR3 is built from 13 residues. The CDR3 reads CASSEDLNQPQHF. DNA of the CDR3: TGTGCCAGCAGTGAGGATCTAAATCAGCCCCAGCATTTT.

A word on this clone: One base away lies a much larger clone, so this may be a sequencing read error. The chain uses TRBV9 and TRBJ2-3; D is undetermined. V lost 3 bases, J lost 2 bases, and 1 base lay in between. The length of the CDR3 is 11 residues. The germline CDR1 and CDR2 sequences are SGDLS and YYNGEE. The CDR3 loop is CASSATDTQYF. DNA for the CDR3: TGTGCCAGCAGCGCCACAGATACGCAGTATTTT.

This clone is a singleton in its sample. The chain has TRBV7-2 and TRBJ1-1; no reliable D call. Deletions cut 5 bases from V and 8 bases from J, with 12 bases between. The CDR3 extends over 12 amino acids. Looked up from germline, CDR1 is SGHTA and CDR2 is FQGNSA. This CDR3 reads CASSLGTGEAFF. The CDR3, as DNA: TGTGCCAGCAGCCTGGGTACGGGGGAAGCTTTCTTT.

The chain joins TRBV19 to TRBJ2-3; maybe TRBD2 (5 bases). CDR1 is LNHDA and CDR2 is SQIVND in the germline V gene (reference sequence). The CDR3 spans 14 residues. V was trimmed by 10 bases and J by 0 bases, leaving 14 bases between them. The CDR3 sequence is CATRGRASTDTQYF. The CDR3 DNA reads as TGTGCCACCCGAGGGCGGGCCAGCACAGATACGCAGTATTTT.